The sample holds many counts of the clone carrying this T cell receptor (beta chain). The antigen remains unidentified. This specimen comes from a study of identical twins. Study-level points and caveats: Monozygotic twin pairs showed more out-of-frame TCR alpha sharing than models estimated.

TCRdb re-called the 5' RACE reads through MiXCR, storing one row per CDR3 protein. The sample consists of 1,800,000 or so distinct CDR3 sequences, under 35% of them appearing once. Germline CDR1 and CDR2: SGHRS and YFSETQ. The ends were cut back, 2 bases at V and 0 bases at J, with 8 bases in the middle. The CDR3 extends over 15 amino acids. The chain combines TRBV5-1 with TRBJ1-4, with a weak D call TRBD1 (5 bases). Sequencing input: cord blood. The receptor's source is a newborn girl in good health. The CDR3 loop reads CASSFTGATNEKLFF. The CDR3 DNA follows: TGCGCCAGCAGCTTTACGGGGGCAACTAATGAAAAACTGTTTTTT.